A selection of T cell receptor beta chains follows, all from one sample in a study of human T cells and chemical hapten exposure. From the RACE reads, TCRdb called clonotypes with MiXCR, one entry per CDR3 protein. Here the sample spans 180,000 or so distinct CDR3 sequences, more than 14% being singletons. Source: whole blood, taken in connection with sensitization to the hapten diphenylcyclopropenone (DPC). Source of these receptors: a woman younger than 45 with alopecia areata. Some clones in this sample may be carry-over from other donors' samples. Each CDR3 is given with its conserved first and last residue. D genes are given only for firm matches. Clone size is given for some rows only: seen once, a few or many times, or a class if the clone is expanded.

d_call j_call v_call clone_size cdr3_aa cdr3_nt
. TRBJ2-1 TRBV7-9 few CASSSDEMGYNEQFF TGTGCCAGCAGCTCAGACGAGATGGGCTACAATGAGCAGTTCTTC
. TRBJ1-5 TRBV6-1 many CASGHTDSNQPQHF TGTGCCAGCGGACACACCGATAGCAATCAGCCCCAGCATTTT
. TRBJ2-4 TRBV6-6 few CASSPDGAKNIQYF TGTGCCAGCAGTCCAGATGGAGCCAAAAACATTCAGTACTTC
. TRBJ2-7 TRBV29-1 few CSVERVGEQYF TGCAGCGTGGAGAGAGTGGGGGAGCAGTACTTC
TRBD1 TRBJ1-1 TRBV6-2/TRBV6-3 many CASSYSTGGITEAFF TGTGCCAGCAGCTACTCAACAGGGGGAATCACTGAAGCTTTCTTT
. TRBJ1-6 TRBV18 . CASSEQNNSPLHF TGTGCCAGCTCAGAACAAAATAATTCACCCCTCCACTTT
TRBD2 TRBJ2-1 TRBV7-6 . CASSTLAAVSEQFF TGTGCCAGCAGCACACTAGCGGCAGTTAGTGAGCAGTTCTTC
TRBD1 TRBJ1-1 TRBV7-3 . CASSATGQGNTEAFF TGTGCCAGCAGCGCCACTGGACAGGGAAACACTGAAGCTTTCTTT
TRBD2 TRBJ2-1 TRBV18 . CASSSNRDYTYNEQFF TGTGCCAGCTCGTCTAATCGGGACTACACCTACAATGAGCAGTTCTTC
. TRBJ1-5 TRBV7-9 many CASSLPNQPQHF TGTGCCAGCAGCTTACCAAATCAGCCCCAGCATTTT
. TRBJ2-2 TRBV7-9 many CASSSQGAGELFF TGTGCCAGCAGCTCACAGGGCGCCGGGGAGCTGTTTTTT
. TRBJ1-1 TRBV12-3/TRBV12-4 many CASSFQRASTEAFF TGTGCCAGCAGCTTTCAGAGGGCCAGCACTGAAGCTTTCTTT
. TRBJ2-2 TRBV5-1 many CASSLSGRGTNTGELFF TGCGCCAGCAGCTTGAGCGGGCGAGGAACGAACACCGGGGAGCTGTTTTTT
. TRBJ1-6 TRBV10-3 few CAISDNSPLHF TGTGCCATCAGTGATAATTCACCCCTCCACTTT
. TRBJ2-3 TRBV7-2 . CASSLVGTGGATQYF TGTGCCAGCAGCTTAGTAGGGACTGGGGGAGCTACGCAGTATTTT
. TRBJ1-2 TRBV20-1 . CSARDSVLYGYTF TGCAGTGCTAGAGACTCAGTCCTCTATGGCTACACCTTC
. TRBJ2-6 TRBV19 many CASTTGGLGANVLTF TGTGCCAGTACTACTGGGGGGTTGGGGGCCAACGTCCTGACTTTC
. TRBJ2-1 TRBV6-2/TRBV6-3 . CASSYSREQFF TGTGCCAGCAGTTACTCGCGTGAGCAGTTCTTC
. TRBJ2-2 TRBV29-1 few CSVDPLNTGELFF TGCAGCGTTGACCCACTCAACACCGGGGAGCTGTTTTTT
TRBD2 TRBJ2-1 TRBV24-1 few CATMPGGPENEQFF TGTGCCACCATGCCGGGAGGGCCGGAAAATGAGCAGTTCTTC
. TRBJ1-2 TRBV7-3 . CASSPSRIRNYGYTF TGTGCCAGCAGCCCATCCAGAATTCGAAACTATGGCTACACCTTC
TRBD2 TRBJ2-5 TRBV6-5 few CASRPIAGAETQYF TGTGCCAGCAGACCAATAGCGGGAGCGGAGACCCAGTACTTC
. TRBJ1-2 TRBV28 few CASSLSLGETYGYTF TGTGCCAGCAGTTTATCGTTGGGGGAAACCTATGGCTACACCTTC
. TRBJ1-1 TRBV7-8 many CASSLTRWGQNTEAFF TGTGCCAGCAGCCTCACCCGGTGGGGTCAGAACACTGAAGCTTTCTTT
. TRBJ1-1 TRBV7-9 many CASSLAGQEAFF TGTGCCAGCAGCTTAGCGGGGCAGGAAGCTTTCTTT
TRBD2 TRBJ2-1 TRBV5-1 . CASSFGTSIYEQFF TGCGCCAGCAGCTTTGGGACTAGCATCTATGAGCAGTTCTTC
. TRBJ1-6 TRBV7-3 many CASSLEALNSPLHF TGTGCCAGCAGCTTAGAGGCCCTTAATTCACCCCTCCACTTT
. TRBJ1-1 TRBV30 . CAWSVRQADTEAFF TGTGCCTGGAGTGTACGGCAGGCCGACACCGAAGCTTTCTTT
. TRBJ1-3 TRBV30 many CAWSVLRTSSPRSGNTIYF TGTGCCTGGAGTGTACTGAGGACCTCCTCCCCCCGCTCTGGAAACACCATATATTTT
. TRBJ2-1 TRBV7-8 . CASSLVSSTLGSYNEQFF TGTGCCAGCAGCTTAGTTTCGTCTACCCTCGGCTCCTACAATGAGCAGTTCTTC
. TRBJ2-1 TRBV20-1 few CSARGPLEVGGLSNEQFF TGCAGTGCTAGAGGTCCCCTAGAAGTGGGGGGGCTTAGCAATGAGCAGTTCTTC
TRBD2 TRBJ2-4 TRBV7-9 . CASSSSAKAGLLAKNIQYF TGTGCCAGCAGCTCCAGCGCCAAAGCGGGACTTTTAGCCAAAAACATTCAGTACTTC
. TRBJ2-3 TRBV7-2 . CASSAGVPTKGTQYF TGTGCCAGCAGCGCCGGGGTACCTACAAAGGGTACGCAGTATTTT
TRBD2 TRBJ2-5 TRBV27 . CASGGGNFQETQYF TGTGCCAGTGGGGGGGGAAACTTCCAAGAGACCCAGTACTTC
TRBD2 TRBJ2-7 TRBV6-1 few CASRGTSGGYEQYF TGTGCCAGCAGGGGGACTAGCGGGGGATACGAGCAGTACTTC
. TRBJ2-7 TRBV7-6 few CASSLVGQSSYYEQYF TGTGCCAGCAGCTTAGTCGGTCAGAGTTCCTACTACGAGCAGTACTTC
. TRBJ1-2 TRBV5-1 . CASSLTYSYGYTF TGCGCCAGCAGCTTAACTTACAGCTATGGCTACACCTTC
. TRBJ1-1 TRBV29-1 few CSATGQTNTEAFF TGCAGCGCCACCGGACAGACGAACACTGAAGCTTTCTTT
. TRBJ2-7 TRBV6-5 few CASSYSVGSLYEQYF TGTGCCAGCAGTTACTCGGTCGGGAGTCTCTACGAGCAGTACTTC
TRBD1 TRBJ1-5 TRBV18 few CASSRDSRYSNQPQHF TGTGCCAGCTCTCGGGACAGTCGGTATAGCAATCAGCCCCAGCATTTT
TRBD1 TRBJ2-2 TRBV5-1 . CASSSAGTGGMSDTGELFF TGCGCCAGCAGCTCTGCCGGGACAGGGGGCATGTCGGATACCGGGGAGCTGTTTTTT
. TRBJ1-1 TRBV5-5 few CASSTITSMNTEAFF TGTGCCAGCAGCACCATTACAAGCATGAACACTGAAGCTTTCTTT
TRBD1 TRBJ1-6 TRBV20-1 many CSASGPGQTNSPLHF TGCAGTGCTAGCGGTCCGGGACAGACTAATTCACCCCTCCACTTT
. TRBJ2-1 TRBV24-1 few CATRAAGEQFF TGTGCCACCAGAGCCGCGGGGGAGCAGTTCTTC
. TRBJ2-7 TRBV7-9 . CASSFILGEQYF TGTGCCAGCAGCTTTATATTGGGCGAGCAGTACTTC
TRBD2 TRBJ2-1 TRBV11-2 few CASSLETSGGAYLF TGTGCCAGCAGCTTGGAGACTAGCGGGGGGGCATATCTCTTC
TRBD1 TRBJ2-7 TRBV5-1 few CASSLGQGVSYEQYF TGCGCCAGCAGCTTGGGACAGGGCGTAAGTTACGAGCAGTACTTC
TRBD1 TRBJ2-1 TRBV10-2 few CASGTGAPYNEQFF TGCGCCAGCGGAACAGGGGCCCCCTACAATGAGCAGTTCTTC
. TRBJ2-1 TRBV5-1 . CASSPRSVDNEQFF TGCGCCAGCAGCCCCCGATCCGTTGACAATGAGCAGTTCTTC
TRBD1 TRBJ2-4 TRBV30 . CAWSGQGVIQYF TGTGCCTGGAGTGGACAGGGAGTCATTCAGTACTTC
. TRBJ1-5 TRBV4-3 . CASSQDPTGDQPQHF TGCGCCAGCAGCCAAGATCCGACCGGGGATCAGCCCCAGCATTTT
TRBD1 TRBJ2-2 TRBV12-3/TRBV12-4 . CASSLWVGGYGELFF TGTGCCAGCAGTTTATGGGTAGGGGGCTACGGGGAGCTGTTTTTT
. TRBJ1-1 TRBV15 . CATSRDFQSEAFF TGTGCCACCAGCAGAGATTTTCAGTCTGAAGCTTTCTTT
. TRBJ1-5 TRBV5-8 few CASGKWGSNQPQHF TGTGCCAGCGGAAAGTGGGGTAGCAATCAGCCCCAGCATTTT
. TRBJ2-1 TRBV7-9 few CASSSPTRLTSGRYNEQFF TGTGCCAGCAGCTCACCCACCCGCCTCACCAGCGGACGCTACAATGAGCAGTTCTTC
TRBD2 TRBJ2-1 TRBV19 . CASKSASGRYSRYDEQFF TGTGCCAGTAAGAGCGCTAGCGGGAGGTACTCGCGCTACGATGAGCAGTTCTTC
TRBD1 TRBJ1-4 TRBV6-5 . CASRPRTGVEKLFF TGTGCCAGCAGGCCCCGGACAGGGGTTGAAAAACTGTTTTTT